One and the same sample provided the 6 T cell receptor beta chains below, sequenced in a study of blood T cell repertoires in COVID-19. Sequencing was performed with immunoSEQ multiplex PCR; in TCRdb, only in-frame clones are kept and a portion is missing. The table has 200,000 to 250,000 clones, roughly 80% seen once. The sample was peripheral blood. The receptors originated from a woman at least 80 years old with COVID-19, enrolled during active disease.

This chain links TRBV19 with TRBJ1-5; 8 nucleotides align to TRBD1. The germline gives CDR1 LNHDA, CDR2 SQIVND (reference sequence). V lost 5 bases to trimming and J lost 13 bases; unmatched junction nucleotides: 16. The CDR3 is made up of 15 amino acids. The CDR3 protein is CASSQGAAITPVQHF. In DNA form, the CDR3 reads TGTGCCAGTAGTCAGGGGGCTGCTATTACACCCGTACAGCATTTT.

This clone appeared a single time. CDR3 DNA sequence: TGCGCCAGCAGCTTAGAACAGGGGTCTAATTCACCCCTCCACTTT. Translation gives CASSLEQGSNSPLHF. The chain joins TRBV5-1 to TRBJ1-6, with 7 bases fitting TRBD1. CDR1 and CDR2 from the germline V gene are SGHRS and YFSETQ. This CDR3 region has 15 residues. J was trimmed by 6 bases and V by 2 bases; bases with no gene match: 5.

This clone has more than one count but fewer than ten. In DNA, the CDR3 is TGTGCCAGCAGGGCCCAGCCGTCCCGGACAGATGGCTACACCTTC. Translated: CASRAQPSRTDGYTF. The V and J genes are TRBV6-5 and TRBJ1-2; D is perhaps TRBD1 (6 bases). The ends were cut back, 6 bases at V and 6 bases at J, with 20 bases in the middle. CDR3 length: 15 residues. CDR1 MNHEY and CDR2 SVGAGI come from the germline V gene.

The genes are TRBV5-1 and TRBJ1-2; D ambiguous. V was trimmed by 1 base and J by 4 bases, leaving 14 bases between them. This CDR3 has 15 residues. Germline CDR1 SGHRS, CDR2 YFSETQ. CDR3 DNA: TGCGCCAGCAGCTTGAGCCAAGGAGAGTGCTATGGCTACACCTTC. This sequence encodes CASSLSQGECYGYTF.

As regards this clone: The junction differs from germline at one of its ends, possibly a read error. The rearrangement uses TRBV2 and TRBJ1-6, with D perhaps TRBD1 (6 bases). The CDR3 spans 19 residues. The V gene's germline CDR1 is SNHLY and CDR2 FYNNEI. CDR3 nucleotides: TGTGCCAGCAGCGAAGCGTCGACAGGACATGTGCCCTATAATTCACCCCTCCACTTT. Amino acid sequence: CASSEASTGHVPYNSPLHF.

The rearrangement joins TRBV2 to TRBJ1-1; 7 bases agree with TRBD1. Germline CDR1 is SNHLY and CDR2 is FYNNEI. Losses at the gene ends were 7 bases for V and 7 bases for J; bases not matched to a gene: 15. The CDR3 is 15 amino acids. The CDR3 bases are TGTGCCAGCACAAGAGAAAGGGGGCGCTTGGGTGAAGCTTTCTTT. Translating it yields CASTRERGRLGEAFF.